This TCR beta chain was captured by sequencing in a study of cytomegalovirus exposure and HLA in healthy donors. General study findings and limits: A later analysis associated 15,000 or so TCR beta sequences with HLA alleles at a 0.05 false discovery rate. Presence/absence analyses assumed roughly uniform sequencing depth across donors.

Germline lookup yields CDR1 LNHNV and CDR2 YYDKDF (reference sequence). The V segment lost 5 bases and the J segment 6 bases; nucleotides outside the gene matches: 12. The CDR3 extends over 16 amino acids. As to this clone: Its cognate antigen is unknown.

PCR involved 60 Vbeta and 13 Jbeta primers. Method: immunoSEQ multiplex PCR; TCRdb's copy keeps in-frame clones and lacks some. The sample consists of about 190,000 clones, around 79% of them appearing once. Sequenced input: PBMCs. The rearrangement uses TRBV15 and TRBJ2-1; 8 bases fit TRBD2. This clonotype was obtained from a woman between 18 and 29 years old in good health and CMV-seronegative. CDR3 coding DNA: TGTGCCACCAGCCCCGCCGGGCGGGGGGCTCGCAATGAGCAGTTCTTC. Protein sequence: CATSPAGRGARNEQFF. The entire variable domain, with the rest obtained from reference TRBV15 and TRBJ2-1, is as follows: DAMVIQNPRYQVTQFGKPVTLSCSQTLNHNVMYWYQQKSSQAPKLLFHYYDKDFNNEADTPDNFQSRRPNTSFCFLDIRSPGLGDTAMYLCATSPAGRGARNEQFFGPGTRLTVL.